This is a list of T cell receptor beta chains from one sample in a study of shared clonotypes between healthy human individuals. Profiled with immunoSEQ multiplex PCR; TCRdb holds only in-frame clones, not every one. The sample records roughly 2.1 million clones, 90% to 95% being singletons. Material for sequencing was naive CD8+ T cells from PBMCs. The receptors derive from a man between 18 and 35 years old in good health. Some clones in this sample may be carry-over from other donors' samples. Both conserved end residues are part of each CDR3. D genes are given only for firm matches. Expanded clones are given a class, and other clones once, few, many or no size at all.

NA	TRBV27	TRBD1	TRBJ1-3	16	TGTGCCAGCAGTTCTAAGGACAGGGGGCCAGGAAACACCATATATTTT	CASSSKDRGPGNTIYF
NA	TRBV10-3	NA	TRBJ2-7	12	TGTGCCATCAGTGATTTCCCCTACGAGCAGTACTTC	CAISDFPYEQYF
NA	TRBV7-9	NA	TRBJ2-7	16	TGTGCCAGCAGCCCCAAGGGTGGGAGTAATTCCTACGAGCAGTACTTC	CASSPKGGSNSYEQYF
NA	TRBV5-4	TRBD1	TRBJ2-2	14	TGTGCCAGCAGCGGGACAGGGGGCCCCGGGGAGCTGTTTTTT	CASSGTGGPGELFF
once	TRBV2	NA	TRBJ1-4	14	TGTGCCAGCAGTGATAGGGTAGGGGAGGAAAAACTGTTTTTT	CASSDRVGEEKLFF
once	TRBV5-6	NA	TRBJ1-3	14	TGTGCCAGCAGCTTGGGGGCAGCTGGAAACACCATATATTTT	CASSLGAAGNTIYF
NA	TRBV27	NA	TRBJ2-1	16	TGTGCCAGCAGTTTATTCGGGGGTAGCTCCTACAATGAGCAGTTCTTC	CASSLFGGSSYNEQFF
NA	TRBV30	NA	TRBJ1-2	12	TGTGCCTGGATCAGAGGTTTCCTTGGCTACACCTTC	CAWIRGFLGYTF
NA	TRBV27	NA	TRBJ2-2	16	TGTGCCAGCACCCAACTAGAGGGCCTGGCCACCGGGGAGCTGTTTTTT	CASTQLEGLATGELFF
NA	TRBV6-1	NA	TRBJ1-3	17	TGTGCCAGCAGTGAGGCCCGACAGTTCCTCTCTGGAAACACCATATATTTT	CASSEARQFLSGNTIYF
NA	TRBV27	TRBD1	TRBJ1-2	18	TGTGCCAGCAGTCTCTACTACGCCAACACAGGGGGCGCGAGGGGCTACACCTTC	CASSLYYANTGGARGYTF
NA	TRBV27	TRBD1	TRBJ1-4	15	TGTGCCAGCAGTTTATCGGGACAGTATAATGAAAAACTGTTTTTT	CASSLSGQYNEKLFF